The following is a T cell receptor (beta chain) sequence with its context. Its antigen specificity is not known. There are no base qualities to consult, and no much larger clone falls within one base. The CDR3 measures 11 amino acids from cysteine to phenylalanine. CDR3 DNA is the only sequence kept; it has 33 bases, read in frame from the first base. A distance of 4 bases separates the germline ends of V and J, which lose 4 bases and 6 bases respectively. Based on the germline V gene (reference sequence), the CDR1 and CDR2 sequences are SEHNR and FQNEAQ. The source of the sample is a study of shared clonotypes between healthy human individuals (dated by TCRdb to the early 2020s). The study in broad terms: A couple of women and a few men aged 18 to 49 years were included in the cohort. To estimate repertoire size and how much clonotype sharing occurs between individuals, the study deeply sequenced the blood TCR repertoires of about five healthy adults. Per donor, three plates each were used for CD4 naive and CD4 memory, two for CD8 naive, and one for CD8 memory. Each donor's leukapheresis produced roughly between roughly 0.94 and 9.5 billion PBMCs. Libraries were prepared and TCR repertoires were sequenced by different laboratories using diverse techniques, in order to increase sequencing depth and limit assay-specific biases. What the study reported, not specific to this receptor: Clonotypes shared by all four sorted-subset donors showed higher generation probabilities than non-shared clonotypes. Estimated clonotype richness was generally larger for naive than for memory subsets. Pairwise subsampling indicated that sequencing depth was expected to affect the degree of clonotype sharing among donors. The small number of donors limited the genetic and exposure-history diversity represented. Only blood was sampled, and tissue TCR repertoires likely differ from those in blood. Across four donors, about 4.5% of naive CD4, around 3.3% of naive CD8, 2.3% of memory CD4, and approximately 0.4% of memory CD8 clonotypes were shared. Rarefaction of sorted-subset datasets indicated incomplete sequencing despite the large sequencing depth.

Using the deep immunoSEQ assay, multiplex PCR amplified TCR CDR3 regions from genomic DNA. For each cell subset, the extracted genomic DNA was distributed evenly across all wells of several immunoSEQ 96-well plates, and each plate served as one replicate. Each replicate PCR for sorted subsets received 150 to 250 ng genomic DNA, equal to tens of thousands of T cell genomes. Purified libraries were quantified with a Qubit 3.0 fluorometer, sized on a Bioanalyzer 2100, and re-quantified with the KAPA Library Quantification kit. Every immunoSEQ 96-well plate was sequenced on a separate single-read 150-cycle Illumina NextSeq 550 flow cell. The authors' pipeline ran thus. Because the immunoSEQ output held only junctional sequences and lacked quality scores, the filtering could not match the filtering applied to full-length reads. To assign V/J genes and CDR3, sequences were annotated using PyIR, a Python wrapper for IgBLAST v1.9, with IMGT germline references. Any read was removed if the V/J assignment was weak (E-value above 1e-6), the CDR3 was missing, or the read contained stop codons, out-of-frame junctions, or ambiguous translated residues. V3J clonotypes were defined as sequences sharing the same inferred V gene, J gene, and CDR3 amino acid sequence. Percentage overlap between repertoires was calculated by dividing the number of shared unique clonotypes by the size of the smaller repertoire. Repertoire richness was assessed with RTK rarefaction, the Chao1 estimator, and Recon v2.1 estimates of unobserved clonotypes. For all TCRbeta clonotypes obtained by the gDNA method from a few donors, generation probabilities were computed with OLGA. Here the immuneACCESS table is served through TCRdb, limited to in-frame sequences with V and J called. Missing clones are a known gap in these copies; in checked studies unresolved V genes cover under half, and the rest lacks a known reason. The V and J calls and clone size are taken from that table; D and trimming were inferred from the DNA. This sample holds over 950,000 clones; about 72% were observed only once. 0.89% of the sample lies in the top ten.

The donors were healthy, HIV-negative adults who had no recently reported acute infections or vaccinations. Every donor was a Caucasian adult living in Nashville, Tennessee, USA. CD4+ T cells were enriched through magnetic negative selection, after which naive cells were positively selected on CD45RA and the remaining negative fraction served as the memory subset. After blood collection by leukapheresis, PBMCs were isolated using Ficoll-Histopaque density gradient centrifugation and then cryopreserved in the vapor phase of liquid nitrogen. Analytical flow cytometry was used to check the purity and quantity of every magnetically sorted T cell population. Genomic DNA was isolated from every sorted fraction and measured by UV absorbance on a Nanodrop 2000c.

The rearranged segments are TRBV7-9 and TRBJ1-5; a confident D gene designation cannot be given. The receptor's source is a man aged 18 to 35 in good health. Some clones in this sample may be carry-over from other donors' samples. What was sequenced was memory CD4+ T cells from PBMCs. Read against the paper, the sample's cell subset or site label means: CD45RA-negative fraction. The nucleotide sequence is TGTGCCAGCAGCTCCGCTCAGCCCCAGCATTTT. Its protein is CASSSAQPQHF. Joined to the reference TRBV7-9 and TRBJ1-5 proteins, this CDR3 gives the full variable domain: DTGVSQNPRHKITKRGQNVTFRCDPISEHNRLYWYRQTLGQGPEFLTYFQNEAQLEKSRLLSDRFSAERPKGSFSTLEIQRTEQGDSAMYLCASSSAQPQHFGDGTRLSIL.